The entry below describes one TCR beta chain. No antigen is known for it. Per-base quality was not reported, and no clone a single base away is much larger than it. The library came from the immunoSEQ multiplex PCR assay. TCRdb limited this immuneACCESS table to in-frame rearrangements with V and J called. A share of clones is missing; checked studies link under half to unresolved V genes, and the rest is unexplained. This sample has 150,000 or so clones in its table, and 80% to 95% of those were observed once. 5% to 7% of the sample is in the top ten clones. These data come from a study of control samples from healthy donors and cancer patients (dated by TCRdb to the early 2020s). The germline V gene supplies CDR1 KGHDR and CDR2 SFDVKD. The CDR3 sequence holds 17 residues, the cysteine and phenylalanine included. The CDR3 DNA has 51 bases and is translated from base 1. V is clipped by 7 bases and J by 2 bases, and the sequence between their germline boundaries is 21 bases long.

This receptor chain uses TRBV24-1 and TRBJ2-3; the D gene remains uncertain. This TCR derives from a man in his late teens or twenties in good health. The sequencing input was blood. The bases are TGTGCCACCAGCTATCCGAAAGACGGAGATCTCACAGATACGCAGTATTTT. Protein translation: CATSYPKDGDLTDTQYF.